In its sample, the clone carrying this T cell receptor beta chain was seen a few times. The V end lost 5 bases, the J end lost 2 bases, and 10 bases lay between the germline ends. This CDR3 is built from 13 residues. Germline V gives CDR1 MNHNS, CDR2 SASEGT. TCR beta CDR3 regions were amplified from RNA. First-round RT-PCR with HTBI primers amplified the TCR CDR3 region. TCRdb independently ran MiXCR on the multiplex PCR reads; one entry per CDR3 protein. In the table there are around 340,000 distinct CDR3 sequences, approximately 17% of which are singletons. These data originate in a study of T cells in Graves' hyperthyroidism and ophthalmopathy.

The chain couples TRBV6-1 to TRBJ2-7, with D possibly being TRBD2 (5 bases). Sequencing was carried out using blood. The receptor's source is a man aged 25 to 40 with Graves' hyperthyroidism. Here the CDR3 reads CASSRGSAYEQYF. The DNA of the CDR3 is TGTGCCAGCAGTCGAGGGAGTGCCTACGAGCAGTACTTC.